Following are 8 T cell receptor beta chains from one sample sequenced in a study of cytomegalovirus exposure and HLA in healthy donors. The study ran its PCR with 60 Vbeta and 13 Jbeta primers. Clones were sequenced by immunoSEQ multiplex PCR, and TCRdb holds only the in-frame ones, with some missing. The data contain approximately 120,000 clones, 77% of them singletons. The specimen sequenced was PBMCs. The receptor source for this set is a woman aged 40 to 50 in good health and CMV-seropositive.

The V and J genes are TRBV20-1 and TRBJ2-7, with D hard to call. CDR1 DFQATT and CDR2 SNEGSKA come from the germline V gene (reference sequence). V lost 6 bases and J 6 bases, leaving 12 bases between the germline ends. The CDR3 length is 11 residues. The CDR3 protein is CSASRGSEQYF. The CDR3 coding sequence is TGCAGTGCGAGTCGAGGTTCCGAGCAGTACTTC.

The V call is TRBV28, the J call TRBJ1-3; 9 bases align to TRBD1. CDR3 size: 15 residues. V gave up 4 bases and J gave up 5 bases; unmatched junction bases: 6. Germline V gene sequence: CDR1 MDHEN, CDR2 SYDVKM. Written as DNA, the CDR3 is TGTGCCAGCAGTTCCGTGGGGACAGGGCGAAACACCATATATTTT. It codes for CASSSVGTGRNTIYF. Supplemented by reference TRBV28 and TRBJ1-3, the full variable domain reads DVKVTQSSRYLVKRTGEKVFLECVQDMDHENMFWYRQDPGLGLRLIYFSYDVKMKEKGDIPEGYSVSREKKERFSLILESASTNQTSMYLCASSSVGTGRNTIYFGEGSWLTVV.

The chain couples TRBV27 to TRBJ1-5; 9 bases align to TRBD1. This CDR3 spans 16 amino acids. Germline CDR1 and CDR2: MNHEY and SMNVEV (reference sequence). Losses at the gene ends were 1 base for V and 5 bases for J; bases not matched to a gene: 6. CDR3: CASSLLGQGIDQPQHF. The CDR3, as DNA: TGTGCCAGCAGTTTATTAGGACAGGGGATAGATCAGCCCCAGCATTTT.

This clone came up a few times. V usage is TRBV30 and J usage is TRBJ1-3, with 8 bases identical to TRBD1. Per the germline V gene, CDR1 is GTSNPN and CDR2 is SVGIG (reference sequence). The CDR3 totals 18 residues. The V gene end was trimmed by 5 bases and the J gene end by 2 bases; junction bases not matched to a gene: 17. The CDR3 region is CAWFSGTGTQSAGNTIYF. The CDR3 region has the DNA TGTGCCTGGTTTTCCGGGACAGGAACTCAATCGGCTGGAAACACCATATATTTT.

The genes are TRBV19 and TRBJ2-6; 10 bases agree with TRBD1. The germline V gene has CDR1 LNHDA and CDR2 SQIVND (reference sequence). J gave up 6 bases and V 7 bases, and 15 bases lay outside the gene matches. The CDR3 is made up of 18 amino acids. CDR3 region: CASKVRGDRGLLANVLTF. The CDR3 DNA is TGTGCCAGTAAGGTCCGCGGGGACAGGGGACTCTTGGCCAACGTCCTGACTTTC. Full variable domain (outside the CDR3, taken from reference TRBV19 and TRBJ2-6): DGGITQSPKYLFRKEGQNVTLSCEQNLNHDAMYWYRQDPGQGLRLIYYSQIVNDFQKGDIAEGYSVSREKKESFPLTVTSAQKNPTAFYLCASKVRGDRGLLANVLTFGAGSRLTVL.

This clone was observed a handful of times. This chain connects TRBV4-2 to TRBJ2-3, with 7 bases matching TRBD2. Germline assignment: CDR1 LGHNA and CDR2 YNFKEQ. This CDR3 is 19 amino acids long. The V segment lost 0 bases and the J segment 2 bases; nucleotides outside the gene matches: 14. The CDR3 protein is CASSQDGGGGKATTDTQYF. The CDR3 DNA sequence: TGTGCCAGCAGCCAAGATGGGGGGGGAGGGAAGGCTACCACAGATACGCAGTATTTT.

The V and J genes are TRBV30 and TRBJ1-1; TRBD1 is a possible D gene (6 bases). This CDR3 region has 14 residues. Between the trimmed V and J ends, which lost 1 base and 0 bases, there was a span of 9 bases. From germline, CDR1 is GTSNPN and CDR2 SVGIG (reference sequence). This chain's CDR3 is CAWSGRGMNTEAFF. CDR3 bases: TGTGCCTGGAGTGGTAGGGGGATGAACACTGAAGCTTTCTTT. The full variable domain, its missing parts supplied by reference TRBV30 and TRBJ1-1, is SQTIHQWPATLVQPVGSPLSLECTVEGTSNPNLYWYRQAAGRGLQLLFYSVGIGQISSEVPQNLSASRPQDRQFILSSKKLLLSDSGFYLCAWSGRGMNTEAFFGQGTRLTVV.

This chain connects TRBV6-6 to TRBJ1-1; maybe TRBD1 (6 bases). There are 14 residues in the CDR3. The V end was cut by 2 bases, the J end by 0 bases, with 7 bases between. Looked up from germline, CDR1 is MNHNY and CDR2 is SVGAGI (reference sequence). CDR3 sequence: CASSYPGVNTEAFF. In DNA, the CDR3 is TGTGCCAGCAGTTACCCAGGGGTGAACACTGAAGCTTTCTTT.